This paragraph covers one T cell receptor (beta chain) sequence. Its matching antigen is unknown. With survey level as its setting, the immunoSEQ assay was v3.0. Roughly 40,000-55,000 T-cell genomes per sample were the sequencing target. Some clones are missing from TCRdb's copy, which holds only in-frame ones; the method was immunoSEQ multiplex PCR. The data contain some 16,000 clones, approximately 94% of them singletons. This sample was included in a study of long-term antiretroviral therapy in people with HIV. General study points: Sampling of blood ran from about 2004 to 2017, and older ART regimens were possibly in use.

Trimming cost V 5 bases and J 2 bases, with 11 bases left between them. The CDR3 runs 14 residues. The germline gives CDR1 SGHTA, CDR2 FQGNSA. V and J are TRBV7-2 and TRBJ2-3; D is perhaps TRBD1 (5 bases). The input for sequencing was unsorted PBMCs, taken around 6.5 years after starting antiretroviral therapy. This clonotype was obtained from a woman aged 45-59 years with HIV. Here the CDR3 reads CASSPGWATDTQYF. The CDR3 DNA follows: TGTGCCAGCAGCCCAGGGTGGGCCACAGATACGCAGTATTTT.